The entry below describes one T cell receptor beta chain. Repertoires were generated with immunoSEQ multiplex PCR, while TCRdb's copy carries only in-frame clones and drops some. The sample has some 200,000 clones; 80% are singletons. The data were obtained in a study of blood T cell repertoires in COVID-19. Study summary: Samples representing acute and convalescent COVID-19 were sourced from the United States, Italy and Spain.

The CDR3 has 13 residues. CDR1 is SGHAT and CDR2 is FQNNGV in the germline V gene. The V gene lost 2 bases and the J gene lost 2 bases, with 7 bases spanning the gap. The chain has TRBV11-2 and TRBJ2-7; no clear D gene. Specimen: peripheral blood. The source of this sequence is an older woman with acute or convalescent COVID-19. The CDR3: CASSLLAAYEQYF. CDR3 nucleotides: TGTGCCAGCAGCTTATTGGCAGCCTACGAGCAGTACTTC.